The 18 T cell receptor beta chains in this list originate from one sample, sequenced in a study of vaccination and CD4 T cells after COVID-19 (dated by TCRdb to the early 2020s). The library came from PCR. TCRdb records Illumina iSeq 100 as the sequencer. TCR sequencing of DNA from cultured CD4+ T cells used the Oncomine TCR Beta short-read assay at the Johns Hopkins FTIC core. The raw public data were reprocessed by TCRdb itself: fastp quality trimming at Q25, MiXCR clonotype calling, in-frame beta chains only. Each entry merges the rows of one CDR3 protein and shows their most common DNA and genes. This sample gives approximately 19,000 distinct CDR3 sequences in total; around two fifths of them show up just once. The ten largest clones capture approximately 7.2% of the sample. Their antigen targets remain unknown. The treatment or condition label corresponds to: roughly ten-day PBMC culture with coronavirus spike peptide pools or control peptides (ViraFEST assay).

The sequences come from CD4+ T cells from blood, cultured in vitro, collected after SARS-CoV-2 vaccination. The receptors were sampled from a human donor who had recovered from COVID-19.

This clonotype was seen only a few times. This rearrangement joins TRBV7-2 to TRBJ1-2; the D is unclear. Germline V gives CDR1 SGHTA, CDR2 FQGNSA. V lost 4 bases, J lost 7 bases, and 19 bases lay in between. The CDR3 runs 15 residues. CDR3 in DNA: TGTGCCAGCAGCTCGGACGCGGATTTCCTCGCTGGCTACACCTTC. Translating it yields CASSSDADFLAGYTF.

The V call is TRBV28, the J call TRBJ2-2; D possibly corresponds to TRBD2 (6 bases). The CDR3 covers 17 residues. Germline CDR1 MDHEN, CDR2 SYDVKM. The V end was cut by 3 bases, the J end by 1 base, with 15 bases between. CDR3 DNA: TGTGCCAGCAGTTTCTCGCCTCGGGGGAGGAACACCGGGGAGCTGTTTTTT. Translation gives CASSFSPRGRNTGELFF. The entire variable domain, with the rest obtained from reference TRBV28 and TRBJ2-2, is as follows: DVKVTQSSRYLVKRTGEKVFLECVQDMDHENMFWYRQDPGLGLRLIYFSYDVKMKEKGDIPEGYSVSREKKERFSLILESASTNQTSMYLCASSFSPRGRNTGELFFGEGSRLTVL.

The V gene is TRBV19, the J gene TRBJ2-2; TRBD2 might be the D (5 bases). V was pared by 9 bases and J by 5 bases, with 13 bases between. Germline values: CDR1 LNHDA, CDR2 SQIVND (reference sequence). This CDR3 has 13 residues. The CDR3 protein is CASKERGTGELFF. The DNA for the CDR3 is TGTGCCAGCAAAGAGCGAGGGACCGGGGAGCTGTTTTTT. Complete variable domain (other parts from reference TRBV19 and TRBJ2-2): DGGITQSPKYLFRKEGQNVTLSCEQNLNHDAMYWYRQDPGQGLRLIYYSQIVNDFQKGDIAEGYSVSREKKESFPLTVTSAQKNPTAFYLCASKERGTGELFFGEGSRLTVL.

The chain is built from TRBV7-8 and TRBJ2-1; D gene uncertain. CDR1 is SGHVS, CDR2 FQNEAQ, per germline. V shed 5 bases and J shed 6 bases, with 14 bases lying between them. CDR3 size: 14 residues. The CDR3 spells CASSPISAANEQFF. The CDR3 nucleotides read TGTGCCAGCAGCCCAATCTCGGCGGCCAATGAGCAGTTCTTC.

This clonotype was seen a few times. CDR3 loop: CASSLSKDQPQHF. CDR3 DNA: TGTGCCAGCAGCTTGTCTAAGGATCAGCCCCAGCATTTT. The rearrangement joins TRBV7-2 to TRBJ1-5; D remains unclear. CDR1 is SGHTA, CDR2 FQGNSA, per germline. Between the trimmed V and J ends, which lost 3 bases and 5 bases, there was a span of 8 bases. This CDR3 has 13 amino acids.

This clonotype has only a few counts. This chain joins TRBV2 and TRBJ1-2, with no clear D. The CDR3 covers 15 residues. From germline, CDR1 is SNHLY and CDR2 FYNNEI. The V gene lost 4 bases and the J gene lost 2 bases, with 14 bases spanning the gap. The CDR3 nucleotides are TGTGCCAGCAGTGGTCCGGGAGGGTACAACTATGGCTACACCTTC. Encoded protein: CASSGPGGYNYGYTF.

The chain recombines TRBV24-1 with TRBJ2-5, with 10 bases matching TRBD1. The ends lost 7 bases at V and 4 bases at J; junction bases unmatched: 11. Germline CDR1 reads KGHDR; CDR2 reads SFDVKD. This CDR3 comprises 16 residues. The CDR3 DNA is TGTGCCACCAGCCATCCAACAGGGACAGGGGTAGAGACCCAGTACTTC. This codes for CATSHPTGTGVETQYF.

CDR3 in amino acids: CASSQGDYSVRTDTQYF. The CDR3 coding sequence is TGTGCCAGCAGCCAAGGTGACTACTCCGTTAGGACAGATACGCAGTATTTT. V gene TRBV14 combines with J gene TRBJ2-3; possibly TRBD2 for D (5 bases). Trimming cost V 1 base and J 3 bases, with 17 bases left between them. This CDR3 spans 17 amino acids. CDR1 is SGHDN, CDR2 FVKESK, per germline. The entire variable domain, with the rest obtained from reference TRBV14 and TRBJ2-3, is as follows: EAGVTQFPSHSVIEKGQTVTLRCDPISGHDNLYWYRRVMGKEIKFLLHFVKESKQDESGMPNNRFLAERTGGTYSTLKVQPAELEDSGVYFCASSQGDYSVRTDTQYFGPGTRLTVL.

V is TRBV6-4 and J is TRBJ2-3; D tentatively fits TRBD1 or TRBD2 (6 bases each). The V gene's germline CDR1 is MRHNA and CDR2 SNTAGT. This CDR3 has 13 residues. The V gene lost 9 bases and the J gene lost 6 bases, with 16 bases spanning the gap. CDR3 sequence reads: CASSEEGGDTQYF. The DNA of the CDR3 is TGTGCCAGTTCTGAGGAGGGGGGCGATACGCAGTATTTT.

The chain uses TRBV7-2 and TRBJ1-5; a weak D match, TRBD1 (5 bases). This CDR3 has 14 amino acids. CDR1 is SGHTA, CDR2 FQGNSA, per germline. V lost 2 bases and J lost 6, with 11 bases in between. DNA of the CDR3: TGTGCCAGCAGCTTACGAGGGGAGGGTCAGCCCCAGCATTTT. Its protein product is CASSLRGEGQPQHF.

The rearrangement links TRBV29-1 to TRBJ1-1, with D possibly TRBD1 on 5 matching bases. The germline gives CDR1 SQVTM, CDR2 ANQGSEA. Trimming shortened V by 4 bases and J by 2 bases, and 14 bases separated the two germline ends. The CDR3 spans 14 residues. CDR3 sequence reads: CSVVGRAHNTEAFF. CDR3 coding DNA: TGCAGCGTTGTGGGCAGGGCCCATAACACTGAAGCTTTCTTT. The variable domain in full, with the rest retrieved from reference TRBV29-1 and TRBJ1-1, is SAVISQKPSRDICQRGTSLTIQCQVDSQVTMMFWYRQQPGQSLTLIATANQGSEATYESGFVIDKFPISRPNLTFSTLTVSNMSPEDSSIYLCSVVGRAHNTEAFFGQGTRLTVV.

This sequence joins TRBV20-1 and TRBJ2-5; 9 bases map to TRBD1. The V gene's germline CDR1 is DFQATT and CDR2 SNEGSKA (reference sequence). V lost 5 bases and J lost 2; bases outside the gene matches: 6. This CDR3 contains 14 residues. The chain's CDR3 is CSALTGTGQETQYF. The CDR3 region has the DNA TGCAGTGCTTTGACCGGGACAGGGCAAGAGACCCAGTACTTC.

J is TRBJ2-2 and V is TRBV27, with unresolved D. The CDR3 length is 16 residues. Germline CDR1 and CDR2: MNHEY and SMNVEV (reference sequence). With 4 bases removed from V and 7 bases from J, the gap between germline ends came to 19 bases. CDR3 residues: CASSSTPVRVGGELFF. In nucleotides, the CDR3 is TGTGCCAGCAGTTCGACCCCTGTTAGGGTTGGCGGGGAGCTGTTTTTT.

The chain recombines TRBV20-1 with TRBJ1-1; D might be TRBD1 (5 bases). The CDR3 is made up of 10 amino acids. Deletions cut 6 bases from V and 3 bases from J, with 5 bases between. The germline CDR1 and CDR2 sequences are DFQATT and SNEGSKA (reference sequence). Here the CDR3 DNA reads TGCAGTGCCAGGGACACTGAAGCTTTCTTT. It encodes CSARDTEAFF.

This clonotype was detected a few times. This chain uses TRBV6-4 with TRBJ1-2; D gene uncertain. V was trimmed by 2 bases and J by 7 bases, leaving 5 bases between them. CDR3 length equals 11 residues. The germline V gene has CDR1 MRHNA and CDR2 SNTAGT. The CDR3 region is CASSDGRGYTF. CDR3 bases: TGTGCCAGCAGTGACGGTCGTGGCTACACCTTC.

The J gene is TRBJ1-5, the V gene TRBV20-1, with D possibly being TRBD1 (5 bases). This CDR3 spans 12 amino acids. CDR1 and CDR2 (germline): DFQATT, SNEGSKA (reference sequence). The V gene lost 5 bases and the J gene lost 6 bases, with 11 bases spanning the gap. In DNA, the CDR3 is TGCAGTGCTTCCAGGGTCAGTCAGCCCCAGCATTTT. It is translated as CSASRVSQPQHF.

Only a few counts were recorded for this clonotype. V usage is TRBV28 and J usage is TRBJ1-2, with 7 bases aligning to TRBD1. Germline lookup yields CDR1 MDHEN and CDR2 SYDVKM. V lost 6 bases to trimming and J lost 5 bases; unmatched junction nucleotides: 12. The CDR3 contains 15 residues. Written as DNA, the CDR3 is TGTGCCAGCAGCCCTACAGGGGATCGGGGGTATGGCTACACCTTC. This translates into CASSPTGDRGYGYTF.

V is TRBV7-9 and J is TRBJ1-1, with unresolved D. The CDR3 loop spans 13 amino acids. Germline V gene sequence: CDR1 SEHNR, CDR2 FQNEAQ (reference sequence). V shed 1 base and J shed 2 bases, with 5 bases lying between them. CDR3 DNA sequence: TGTGCCAGCAGCTTAGACCTTAACACTGAAGCTTTCTTT. This translates into CASSLDLNTEAFF.